This TCR beta chain was sequenced during a study of Graves' ophthalmopathy and Graves' hyperthyroidism (dated by TCRdb to 2016 to 2019). Regarding the complete study: Peripheral blood was collected before any treatment was given, at the time of initial diagnosis. In total, some 130 blood samples were TCR-sequenced: some 43 ophthalmopathy, 75 hyperthyroidism and some 17 hyperthyroidism-to-ophthalmopathy patients. For independent validation, a separate cohort was made up of fewer than 20 hyperthyroidism patients plus 17 patients who later progressed from hyperthyroidism to ophthalmopathy. To explore V-J signatures that separate ophthalmopathy from hyperthyroidism, a discovery set of about 98 patients was enrolled, consisting of more than 40 with ophthalmopathy and roughly 60 with stable hyperthyroidism. Once sampling was done, hyperthyroidism patients were given methimazole at a starting dose of 30 mg daily, while ophthalmopathy patients were given high-dose intravenous methylprednisolone. To tell Graves' ophthalmopathy apart from Graves' hyperthyroidism, and to predict which patients would progress to ophthalmopathy, the study relied on TCR beta repertoire signatures. T-cell repertoires of thyroid tissue and blood were compared in over five hyperthyroidism patients. Findings and caveats that apply to the study as a whole: Sample size was not predetermined statistically, and investigators were not blinded to group allocation. In validation, the model predicted ophthalmopathy progression with about 71% sensitivity and 72.22% specificity; more than ten predicted patients were CT-confirmed with GO in a median of approximately 6.2 months. The 13-signature model separated ophthalmopathy from stable hyperthyroidism with 85% to 90% sensitivity and approximately 83% specificity in cross-validation, and 80%/75% in the test set. Among expanded thyroid clonotypes with frequency above 0.001, most also showed up in blood, which suggests that blood repertoires may reflect the thyroid immune response.

From its cysteine to its phenylalanine, the CDR3 spans 19 amino acids. Of the read, only the CDR3 DNA is kept; its 57 bases are in frame from base 1. The germline V and J ends show losses of 2 bases and 1 base respectively, and no gene match explains 15 bases of the junction. Sequences DFQATT (CDR1) and SNEGSKA (CDR2) are obtained from the germline V gene (reference sequence). Patients with ophthalmopathy had moderately to severely active disease, with a Clinical Activity Score of 3 or more, a NOSPECS grade of 4 or more, and a disease duration of less than 3 months. Patients were excluded if they had other autoimmune diseases, uncontrolled infections, pregnancy or lactation. Diagnosis relied on clinical symptoms, serum thyroxine, TRAb, thyroid ultrasound and orbital computed tomography. PBMCs were isolated from 10 ml of fresh peripheral blood by Ficoll-Paque density gradient centrifugation. Total RNA was extracted using Trizol reagent, and RNA quality was checked on an Agilent 2100 Bioanalyzer.

For repertoire sequencing, TCR beta CDR3 regions were amplified from RNA transcripts. The first round was an RT-PCR using HTBI primers with the Qiagen OneStep RT-PCR kit, and this first round was followed by a second-round multiplex PCR, then size selection and purification. Libraries were sequenced on an Illumina HiSeq2000 using paired-end 100 bp reads. The paper's data handling went like this. SOAPnuke was used to process the reads, removing any read that contained adapters or uncalled bases, had a mean Phred below 15, or lacked an exact match to the constant primer or identifier. COPE v1.2.5 was used to merge high-quality paired reads. Each unique nucleotide sequence was defined as a clonotype, and clonotypes were aligned to IMGT TRB V, D and J references with MiTCR v1.1. Analysis was restricted to V-J combinations with a frequency above 0.0001, which covered about 99% of repertoires. For each V-J combination, a TCR clonal expansion and chaos score was defined as the ratio of F50 clonal expansion to chaos observed in the TCRdist matrix. Welch's t-statistics and random forest were used to narrow the features down to about a dozen V-J combinations, which were then fed into a naive Bayes classifier. The Morisita-Horn index was used to measure how similar the thyroid and blood repertoires were. Through fastp at Q25 and MiXCR, TCRdb rebuilt clones from the public reads, retaining in-frame beta chains. Under each unique CDR3 protein, matching rows form one entry showing the most common genes and DNA. TCRdb assigned the V and J calls; the authors' analysis was not used. The sample table lists 45,000 to 60,000 distinct CDR3 sequences, 45% to 55% of them with a count of one. Jointly, the top ten make up 4.5% to 5% of the sample.

This clonotype was observed many times. No antigen is known for it. Base qualities are missing; no much larger clone stands one base away. The V and J segments used are TRBV20-1 and TRBJ2-3; TRBD2 lines up with 10 middle nucleotides. Material: peripheral blood. The sequence was collected from an adult woman with Graves' ophthalmopathy. CDR3 region: CSARSNPGASGSGTDTQYF. At the DNA level, the sequence is TGCAGTGCTAGATCCAACCCGGGAGCTAGCGGGAGTGGCACAGATACGCAGTATTTT.